Listed below are T cell receptor beta chains from one sample, sequenced in a study of regulatory T cells in long-lasting Graves disease. MiXCR, applied by TCRdb to the multiplex PCR reads, yields one record per CDR3 protein. Here the sample spans around 430,000 distinct CDR3 sequences, roughly 22% being singletons. The starting material was peripheral blood mononuclear cells (PBMCs), obtained when the disease was refractory, from a patient treated with antithyroid drugs. These receptors all come from a female donor with Graves disease. The CDR3 runs from the conserved cysteine through the conserved F or W. A D gene is named only where the DNA matches it firmly. Expanded clones get a size class; other rows say once, few or many, or leave the size out.

v_call	clone_size	j_call	d_call	cdr3_nt	cdr3_aa
TRBV7-9	few	TRBJ2-3	-	TGTGCCAGCAGCTTTATACCGAGGAGTGCGGAAGATACGCAGTATTTT	CASSFIPRSAEDTQYF
TRBV5-1	-	TRBJ2-5	-	TGCGCCAGCAGCGGCGGGACAGTTCAAGAGACCCAGTACTTC	CASSGGTVQETQYF
TRBV20-1	few	TRBJ1-5	-	TGCAGTGCTAGGGGCGCATATAGCAATCAGCCCCAGCATTTT	CSARGAYSNQPQHF
TRBV10-3	-	TRBJ1-4	TRBD1	TGTGCCACCCAAGAAGGGGGCGATGAAAAACTGTTTTTT	CATQEGGDEKLFF
TRBV20-1	-	TRBJ2-5	TRBD2	TGCAGTTACAACGGGAGGGCCTGGGAGACCCAGTACTTC	CSYNGRAWETQYF
TRBV20-1	-	TRBJ2-5	TRBD1	TGCAGTGCTAGAGATATGGACAGGGGCCAAGAGACCCAGTACTTC	CSARDMDRGQETQYF
TRBV12-3/TRBV12-4	-	TRBJ1-4	-	TGTGCCAGCAGCTTGCAAGGGCTTAATGAAAAACTGTTTTTT	CASSLQGLNEKLFF
TRBV7-9	-	TRBJ1-1	-	TGTGCCAGCAGCCCCGACGAGGGCCGAGCTTTCTTT	CASSPDEGRAFF
TRBV7-2	many	TRBJ2-6	-	TGTGCCAGCAGCTACACCCGCTCTGGGGCCAACGTCCTGACTTTC	CASSYTRSGANVLTF
TRBV7-8	many	TRBJ2-5	-	TGTGCCAGCAGCCCTCGTAGAACCCGAGAGACCCAGTACTTC	CASSPRRTRETQYF
TRBV6-1	many	TRBJ2-1	-	TGTGCCAGCAAAGAGGGTAGGAATGAGCAGTTCTTC	CASKEGRNEQFF
TRBV28	few	TRBJ2-3	-	TGTGCCAGCAGTCCAACGGGACTGAGCACAGATACGCAGTATTTT	CASSPTGLSTDTQYF
TRBV20-1	few	TRBJ1-2	-	TGCAGTGCCCCGCCCGGACAGACTACTAACTATGGCTACACCTTC	CSAPPGQTTNYGYTF
TRBV6-2/TRBV6-3	many	TRBJ1-2	TRBD1	TGTGCCAGCACTCCCCAGGGGGCGACCTATGGCTACACCTTC	CASTPQGATYGYTF
TRBV20-1	-	TRBJ1-1	TRBD1	TGCAGCCTACATCCGACAGGGCGCACTGAAGCTTTCTTT	CSLHPTGRTEAFF
TRBV6-1	-	TRBJ2-7	-	TGTGCCAGCAGTACTGGTTTCGACTCCTACGAGCAGTACTTC	CASSTGFDSYEQYF
TRBV20-1	many	TRBJ2-7	-	TGCAGTGCTAGAAGGTCCGGCAGGGGTTCGGACGAGCAGTACTTC	CSARRSGRGSDEQYF
TRBV11-2	few	TRBJ2-5	TRBD1	TGTGCCAGCAGCCGCTCGTGGGACAGGGGACGGGAGACCCAGTACTTC	CASSRSWDRGRETQYF
TRBV7-2	few	TRBJ1-5	-	TGTGCCAGCAGCGAAGGGGGGGGAGGGGGCAATCAGCCCCAGCATTTT	CASSEGGGGGNQPQHF
TRBV20-1	few	TRBJ2-7	TRBD1	TGCAGTGCTAGACCAGGACAGGGGCAATACGAGCAGTACTTC	CSARPGQGQYEQYF
TRBV7-3	few	TRBJ2-2	TRBD1	TGTGCCAGCAGCTTCGGACAGGGAGGGCTGTTTTTT	CASSFGQGGLFF
TRBV27	-	TRBJ2-7	TRBD2	TGTGCCAGCAGTCCTGGACTAGCGGGAAGCCACGAGCAGTACTTC	CASSPGLAGSHEQYF
TRBV7-9	many	TRBJ1-4	-	TGTGCCAGCAGCTTTTCGACACACGGGGAAAAACTGTTTTTT	CASSFSTHGEKLFF
TRBV30	-	TRBJ2-5	TRBD2	TGTGCCTGGGGGAGAGGCGGGGGGGCTCAAGAGACCCAGTACTTC	CAWGRGGGAQETQYF
TRBV4-1	-	TRBJ2-7	-	TGCGCCAGCAGCCAAATTGGACGGACTATCTACGAGCAGTACTTC	CASSQIGRTIYEQYF
TRBV12-3/TRBV12-4	few	TRBJ2-7	-	TGTGCCAGCAGTTTCGGAAGCCATAGCTCCTACGAGCAGTACTTC	CASSFGSHSSYEQYF
TRBV5-1	-	TRBJ2-7	-	TGCGCCAGCAGCGAGGGTCTCGACTACGAGCAGTACTTC	CASSEGLDYEQYF
TRBV20-1	few	TRBJ1-3	TRBD1	TGCAGTGCTTCGACAGGGTCCGGAAACACCATATATTTT	CSASTGSGNTIYF
TRBV12-3/TRBV12-4	many	TRBJ1-4	-	TGTGCCAGCAGTACCGGGACACCTAATGAAAAACTGTTTTTT	CASSTGTPNEKLFF
TRBV20-1	-	TRBJ2-3	-	TGCAGTGCTATACCGGGACGCACAGATACGCAGTATTTT	CSAIPGRTDTQYF
TRBV30	few	TRBJ1-2	-	TGTGCCTGGAGTGTGGGCCGTTCGGCTGAGGGCTACACCTTC	CAWSVGRSAEGYTF
TRBV7-9	-	TRBJ2-7	-	TGTGCCAGCAGCCCGGACACCCGGGACCCCGAGTACTTC	CASSPDTRDPEYF
TRBV7-9	few	TRBJ1-2	-	TGTGCCAGCAGCTTGATCAGAGGGTCCTATGGCTACACCTTC	CASSLIRGSYGYTF
TRBV13	few	TRBJ2-2	-	TGTGCCAGCAGCGCACGAACTGGGCCGAGGGTCGGGGAGCTGTTTTTT	CASSARTGPRVGELFF
TRBV20-1	many	TRBJ2-2	-	TGCAGTGCTAGAGTCACGGGCAGGGCCGGGGAGCTGTTTTTT	CSARVTGRAGELFF
TRBV5-1	-	TRBJ2-7	-	TGCGCCAGCAGCTTGGAAGCTTCGGGGGAGCAGTACTTC	CASSLEASGEQYF
TRBV19	-	TRBJ1-5	-	TGTGCCAGTAGTCCTCTTAGGGATCAGCCCCAGCATTTT	CASSPLRDQPQHF
TRBV6-5	many	TRBJ2-7	-	TGTGCCAGCAGTTCGTTATCATGGGAGCAGTACTTC	CASSSLSWEQYF
TRBV20-1	few	TRBJ2-3	-	TGCAGTGCTAGAGATCAACGGAGCCCTGGCACAGATACGCAGTATTTT	CSARDQRSPGTDTQYF
TRBV13	few	TRBJ1-2	-	TGTGCCAGCAGGCTCTCAGTTCTCTCCTATGGCTACACCTTC	CASRLSVLSYGYTF
TRBV19	few	TRBJ1-1	TRBD1	TGTGCCAGTAGCAGACAGGGATCGGACACTGAAGCTTTCTTT	CASSRQGSDTEAFF
TRBV29-1	-	TRBJ1-1	-	TGCAGCGTTGAAGATCCCAGGGAACACGCGAGGGCTACTGAAGCTTTCTTT	CSVEDPREHARATEAFF
TRBV12-3/TRBV12-4	many	TRBJ1-1	-	TGTGCCAGCAGTTTAAGCGGACGGATCACTGAAGCTTTCTTT	CASSLSGRITEAFF
TRBV19	-	TRBJ2-1	TRBD1	TGTGCCAGTAGTAAGGGACAGGGGGTTACTGAGCAGTTCTTC	CASSKGQGVTEQFF
TRBV12-3/TRBV12-4	-	TRBJ1-1	-	TGTGCCTCTTGGGGACCGCGGGGGCCGAACACTGAAGCTTTCTTT	CASWGPRGPNTEAFF
TRBV12-3/TRBV12-4	few	TRBJ1-5	-	TGTGCCAGCACCAATTTTCAGCCCCAGCATTTT	CASTNFQPQHF
TRBV19	few	TRBJ1-1	-	TGTGCCAGTAGTACGACGGGAGGGGACACTGAAGCTTTCTTT	CASSTTGGDTEAFF
TRBV24-1	many	TRBJ1-5	-	TGTGCCACCAGTGACCTAAATCAGCCCCAGCATTTT	CATSDLNQPQHF
TRBV28	many	TRBJ1-1	-	TGTGCCAGCACACCCGGGGGTCGGTGGAACATGAACACTGAAGCTTTCTTT	CASTPGGRWNMNTEAFF
TRBV6-4	-	TRBJ2-3	-	TGTGCCAGCAGTGAGGTCGCTAGCACAGATACGCAGTATTTT	CASSEVASTDTQYF
TRBV11-2	many	TRBJ2-5	-	TGTGCCAGCAGCGTAGCCATGGGAGAAGAGACCCAGTACTTC	CASSVAMGEETQYF
TRBV6-5	-	TRBJ2-2	-	TGTGCCAGCAGTTACGGCTGGGCAGGGGACACCGGGGAGCTGTTTTTT	CASSYGWAGDTGELFF
TRBV2	-	TRBJ1-1	-	TGTGCCATCAGTGAGGCAGGGGAAACTGAAGCTTTCTTT	CAISEAGETEAFF
TRBV12-3/TRBV12-4	few	TRBJ2-3	-	TGTGCCAGCAGTTTAGCGGGGGGTCAAAACACAGATACGCAGTATTTT	CASSLAGGQNTDTQYF
TRBV6-1	many	TRBJ1-6	TRBD1	TGTGCCAGCAGTGTGGACAGGACCCATTCACCCCTCCACTTT	CASSVDRTHSPLHF
TRBV11-2	-	TRBJ2-7	TRBD1	TGTGCCAGCAGCTTATTTGGACAGGGCTACGAGCAGTACTTC	CASSLFGQGYEQYF
TRBV19	-	TRBJ2-7	TRBD1	TGTGCCAGTAGTTGGGGGGACAGGGCGACCTACGAGCAGTACTTC	CASSWGDRATYEQYF
TRBV18	-	TRBJ1-4	-	TGTGCCAGCTCACCGTACGGAGAGAATGAAAAACTGTTTTTT	CASSPYGENEKLFF
TRBV20-1	-	TRBJ2-7	-	TGCAGTGCTAGAGCTAGCTCCTACGAGCAGTACTTC	CSARASSYEQYF
TRBV7-9	few	TRBJ1-1	-	TGTGCCAGCAGATACCAATGGCAGGGGAACACTGAAGCTTTCTTT	CASRYQWQGNTEAFF